Sequencing of this T cell receptor beta chain was carried out in a study of blood T cell repertoires in COVID-19. As processed by the authors: Estimation of nucleated cell counts relied on the amplification of reference gene primers. The protocol was immunoSEQ multiplex PCR, while the TCRdb copy is restricted to in-frame clones and leaves out a portion. V, J and clone size are taken as reported in that table, and D and trimming were inferred from the DNA itself. Of roughly 270,000 clones in the sample, approximately 85% were seen once. Input material: peripheral blood. The sequence was collected from a man aged 18-30 years with active or convalescent COVID-19.

The CDR3 is CASSDPLPPYEQYF. The CDR3 DNA follows: TGTGCCAGCAGTGACCCCCTCCCTCCTTACGAGCAGTACTTC. The chain uses TRBV6-1 and TRBJ2-7; no reliable D call. This CDR3 region has 14 residues. CDR1 MNHNS and CDR2 SASEGT come from the germline V gene. V lost 3 bases and J lost 4, with 13 bases in between.